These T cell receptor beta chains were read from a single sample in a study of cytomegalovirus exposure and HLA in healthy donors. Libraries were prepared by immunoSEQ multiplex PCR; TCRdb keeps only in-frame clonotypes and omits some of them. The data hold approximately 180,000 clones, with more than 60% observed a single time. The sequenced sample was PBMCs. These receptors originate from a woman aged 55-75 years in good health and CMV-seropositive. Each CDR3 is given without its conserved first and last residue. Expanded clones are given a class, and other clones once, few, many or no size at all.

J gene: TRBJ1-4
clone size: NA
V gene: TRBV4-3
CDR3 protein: ASSQGHAVTNEKLF

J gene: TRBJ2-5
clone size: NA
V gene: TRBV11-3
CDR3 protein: ASSSQGDRHQETQY

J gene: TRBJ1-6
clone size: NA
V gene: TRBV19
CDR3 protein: ASSGLGQGSSPLH

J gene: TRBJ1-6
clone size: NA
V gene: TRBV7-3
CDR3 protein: ASSPSFNSPLH

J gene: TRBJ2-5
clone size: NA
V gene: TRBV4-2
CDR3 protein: ASSPRLAGGPGETQY

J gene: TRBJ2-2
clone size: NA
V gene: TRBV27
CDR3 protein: ASSSRTSANTGELF

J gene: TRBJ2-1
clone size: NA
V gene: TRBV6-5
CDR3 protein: ASSHSSGGVNNEQF

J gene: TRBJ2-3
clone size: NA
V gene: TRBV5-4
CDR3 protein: ASSSPLAGERTDTQY

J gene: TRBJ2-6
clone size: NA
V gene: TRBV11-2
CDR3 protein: ASSWGLRVGANGLT

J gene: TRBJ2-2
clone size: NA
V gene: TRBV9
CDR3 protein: ASSPAGTGGTGELF

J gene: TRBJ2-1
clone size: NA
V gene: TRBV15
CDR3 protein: ATSTGDRPYNEQF

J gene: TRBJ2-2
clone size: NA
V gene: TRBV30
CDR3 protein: AWSDSRDRSTGELF

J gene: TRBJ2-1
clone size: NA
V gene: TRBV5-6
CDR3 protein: ASSLVTGGRNEQF

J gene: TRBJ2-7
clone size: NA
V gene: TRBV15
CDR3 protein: ATSRDQGRSYEQY

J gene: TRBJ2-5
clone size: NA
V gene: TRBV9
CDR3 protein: ASSDPTSGRAQGGQETQY

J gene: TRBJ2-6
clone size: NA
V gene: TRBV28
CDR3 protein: ASSLSEGAGSGANVLT

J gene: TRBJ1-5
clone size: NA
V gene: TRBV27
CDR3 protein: ASSLWGQGQPQH

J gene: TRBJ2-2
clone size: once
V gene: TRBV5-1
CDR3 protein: ASRGGQGNTGKLF

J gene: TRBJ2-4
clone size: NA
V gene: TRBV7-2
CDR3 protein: ASSPRQGAMSKNIQY

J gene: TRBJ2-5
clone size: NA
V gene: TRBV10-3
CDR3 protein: AISLEAETQY

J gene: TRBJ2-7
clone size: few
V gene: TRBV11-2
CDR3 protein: ASSQSQGPYEQY

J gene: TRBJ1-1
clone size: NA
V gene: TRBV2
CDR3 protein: ASRTRVPNTEAF

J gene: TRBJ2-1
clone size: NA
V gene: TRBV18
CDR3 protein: ASSPGGGSSYNEQF

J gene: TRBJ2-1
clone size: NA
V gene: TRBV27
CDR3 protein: ASSTGTGGDEQF